Listed below are T cell receptor beta chains from one sample, sequenced in a study of cytomegalovirus exposure and HLA in healthy donors. Profiling relied on immunoSEQ multiplex PCR, and the TCRdb table lists in-frame clones only, not all of them. Here the sample spans some 120,000 clones, about 83% being singletons. The material sequenced was PBMCs. The receptor set was obtained from a woman between 25 and 40 years old in good health and CMV-seronegative. Both conserved end residues are part of each CDR3. The D gene is left open where the match is weak. The size of a clone is reported for some rows only, either as once, few or many, or as a class for expanded clones.

v_call	clone_size	d_call	j_call	cdr3_aa	cdr3_nt
TRBV7-2	.	.	TRBJ1-4	CASSLGLSGEKLFF	TGTGCCAGCAGCTTAGGTCTCTCGGGTGAAAAACTGTTTTTT
TRBV5-1	.	.	TRBJ2-5	CASSLGVARETQYF	TGCGCCAGCAGCTTGGGAGTAGCTCGAGAGACCCAGTACTTC
TRBV7-8	once	.	TRBJ1-4	CASSLGGSNEKLFF	TGTGCCAGCAGCTTGGGAGGCTCTAATGAAAAACTGTTTTTT
TRBV6-1	.	TRBD1	TRBJ1-2	CASSERDRGHYGYTF	TGTGCCAGCAGTGAGCGGGACAGGGGCCACTATGGCTACACCTTC
TRBV6-1	few	.	TRBJ1-2	CASSFSGNYGYTF	TGTGCCAGCAGTTTCTCCGGGAACTATGGCTACACCTTC
TRBV7-2	.	TRBD2	TRBJ2-3	CASSFVAGGTDTQYF	TGTGCCAGCAGCTTTGTAGCGGGGGGCACAGATACGCAGTATTTT
TRBV5-1	.	.	TRBJ2-7	CASSEDSSYEQYF	TGCGCCAGCAGCGAAGACAGCTCCTACGAGCAGTACTTC
TRBV19	few	.	TRBJ1-2	CASSSQAGFYGYTF	TGTGCCAGTAGTTCCCAGGCAGGGTTCTATGGCTACACCTTC
TRBV7-2	.	TRBD2	TRBJ2-1	CASSVGGSSYNEQFF	TGTGCCAGCTCTGTGGGGGGGAGCTCCTACAATGAGCAGTTCTTC
TRBV2	.	.	TRBJ2-3	CASSVEEIGTQYF	TGTGCCAGCAGTGTTGAGGAAATCGGTACGCAGTATTTT